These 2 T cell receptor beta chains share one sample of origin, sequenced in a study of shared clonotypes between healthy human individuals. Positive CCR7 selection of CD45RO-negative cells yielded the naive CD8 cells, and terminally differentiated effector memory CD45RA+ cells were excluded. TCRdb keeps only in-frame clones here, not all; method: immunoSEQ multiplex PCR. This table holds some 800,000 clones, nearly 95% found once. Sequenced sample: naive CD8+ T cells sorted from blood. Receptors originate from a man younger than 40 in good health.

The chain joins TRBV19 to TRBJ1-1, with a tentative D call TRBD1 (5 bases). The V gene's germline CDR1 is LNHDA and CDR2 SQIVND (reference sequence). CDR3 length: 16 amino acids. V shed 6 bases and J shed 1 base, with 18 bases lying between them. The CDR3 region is CASREGRVGWNTEAFF. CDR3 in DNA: TGTGCCAGTAGGGAGGGACGTGTAGGATGGAACACTGAAGCTTTCTTT.

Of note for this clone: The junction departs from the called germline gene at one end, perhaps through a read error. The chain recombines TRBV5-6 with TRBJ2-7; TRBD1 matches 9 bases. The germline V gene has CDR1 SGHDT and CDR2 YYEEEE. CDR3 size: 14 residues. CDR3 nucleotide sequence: TGTGCCAGCAGCTTGGGGACAGGGGCCTACGGGCAGTACTTC. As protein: CASSLGTGAYGQYF.